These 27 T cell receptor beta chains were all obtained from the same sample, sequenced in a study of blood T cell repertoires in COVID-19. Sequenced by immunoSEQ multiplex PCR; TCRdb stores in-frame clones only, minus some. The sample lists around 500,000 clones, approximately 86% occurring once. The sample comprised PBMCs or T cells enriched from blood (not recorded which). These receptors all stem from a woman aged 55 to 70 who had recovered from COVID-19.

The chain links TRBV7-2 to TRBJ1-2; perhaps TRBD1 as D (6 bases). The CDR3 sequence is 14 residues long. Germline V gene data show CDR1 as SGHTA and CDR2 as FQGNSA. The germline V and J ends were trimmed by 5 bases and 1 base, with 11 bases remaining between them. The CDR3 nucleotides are TGTGCCAGCAGCGCCGGACAGCGTAACTATGGCTACACCTTC. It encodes CASSAGQRNYGYTF.

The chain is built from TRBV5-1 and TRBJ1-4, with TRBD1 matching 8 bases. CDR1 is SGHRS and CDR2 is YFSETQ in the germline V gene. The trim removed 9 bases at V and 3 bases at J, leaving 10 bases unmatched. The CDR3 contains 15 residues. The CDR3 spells CATPGQESSNEKLFF. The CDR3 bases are TGCGCCACCCCGGGACAGGAAAGTTCTAATGAAAAACTGTTTTTT.

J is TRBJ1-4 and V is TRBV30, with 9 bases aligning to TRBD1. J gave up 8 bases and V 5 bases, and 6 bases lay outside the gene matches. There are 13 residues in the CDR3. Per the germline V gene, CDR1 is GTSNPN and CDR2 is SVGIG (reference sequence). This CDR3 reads CAWGGTGKEKLFF. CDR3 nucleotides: TGTGCCTGGGGCGGGACAGGGAAAGAAAAACTGTTTTTT.

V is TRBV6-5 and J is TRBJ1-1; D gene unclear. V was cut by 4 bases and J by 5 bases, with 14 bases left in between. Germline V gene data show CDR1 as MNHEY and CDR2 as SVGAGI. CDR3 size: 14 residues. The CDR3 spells CASSWLGGSTEAFF. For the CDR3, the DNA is TGTGCCAGCAGTTGGCTGGGAGGCAGTACTGAAGCTTTCTTT.

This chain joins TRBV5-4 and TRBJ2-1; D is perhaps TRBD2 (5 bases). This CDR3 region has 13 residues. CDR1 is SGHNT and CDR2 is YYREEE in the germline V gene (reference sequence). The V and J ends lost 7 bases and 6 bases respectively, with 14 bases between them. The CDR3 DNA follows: TGTGCCAGCGGCGGGCCTTCGCTCAATGAGCAGTTCTTC. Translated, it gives CASGGPSLNEQFF.

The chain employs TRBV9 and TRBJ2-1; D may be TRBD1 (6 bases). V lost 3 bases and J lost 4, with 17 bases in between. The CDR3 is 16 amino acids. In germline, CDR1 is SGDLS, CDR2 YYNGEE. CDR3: CASSAGVSLPYNEQFF. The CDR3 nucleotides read TGTGCCAGCAGCGCAGGGGTCAGTCTTCCTTACAATGAGCAGTTCTTC.

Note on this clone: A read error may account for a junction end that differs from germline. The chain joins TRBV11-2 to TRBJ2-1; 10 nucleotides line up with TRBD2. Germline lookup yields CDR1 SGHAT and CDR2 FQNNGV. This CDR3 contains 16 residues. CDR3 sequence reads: CPSSLLQSGGGSEQFF. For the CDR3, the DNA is TGTCCCAGCAGCTTACTCCAAAGCGGGGGGGGGAGTGAGCAGTTCTTC. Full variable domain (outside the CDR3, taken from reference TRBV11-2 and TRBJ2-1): EAGVAQSPRYKIIEKRQSVAFWCNPISGHATLYWYQQILGQGPKLLIQFQNNGVVDDSQLPKDRFSAERLKGVDSTLKIQPAKLEDSAVYLCPSSLLQSGGGSEQFFGPGTRLTVL.

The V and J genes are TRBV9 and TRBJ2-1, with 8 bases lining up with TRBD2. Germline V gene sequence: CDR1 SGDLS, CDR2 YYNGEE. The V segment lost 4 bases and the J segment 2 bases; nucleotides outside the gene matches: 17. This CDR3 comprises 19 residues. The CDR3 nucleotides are TGTGCCAGCAGCTCTCCGACTGCCGGGGGGGGCCCCCCCTACAATGAGCAGTTCTTC. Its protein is CASSSPTAGGGPPYNEQFF.

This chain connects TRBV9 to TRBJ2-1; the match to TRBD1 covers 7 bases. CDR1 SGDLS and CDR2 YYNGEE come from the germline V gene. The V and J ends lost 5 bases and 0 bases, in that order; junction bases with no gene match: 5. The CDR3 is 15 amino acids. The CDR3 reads CASRKGTDSYNEQFF. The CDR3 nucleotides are TGTGCCAGCAGGAAGGGGACAGACTCCTACAATGAGCAGTTCTTC. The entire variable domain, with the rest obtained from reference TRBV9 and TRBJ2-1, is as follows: DSGVTQTPKHLITATGQRVTLRCSPRSGDLSVYWYQQSLDQGLQFLIQYYNGEERAKGNILERFSAQQFPDLHSELNLSSLELGDSALYFCASRKGTDSYNEQFFGPGTRLTVL.

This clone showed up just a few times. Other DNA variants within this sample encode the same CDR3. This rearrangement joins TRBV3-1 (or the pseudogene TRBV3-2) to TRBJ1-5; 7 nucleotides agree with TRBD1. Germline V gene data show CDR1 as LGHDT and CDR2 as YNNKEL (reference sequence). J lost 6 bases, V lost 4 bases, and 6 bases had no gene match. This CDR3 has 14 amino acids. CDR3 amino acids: CASSPRQGGQPQHF. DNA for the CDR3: TGTGCCAGCAGCCCCCGACAGGGTGGTCAGCCCCAGCATTTT.

This CDR3 reads CASWGQGNSPLHF. CDR3 DNA sequence: TGTGCCAGTTGGGGGCAGGGTAATTCACCCCTCCACTTT. V gene TRBV27 combines with J gene TRBJ1-6; weak D call: TRBD1 (6 bases). V lost 9 bases to trimming and J lost 6 bases, with 12 bases between them. This CDR3 is built from 13 residues. The V gene's germline CDR1 is MNHEY and CDR2 SMNVEV (reference sequence).

CDR3 protein: CASSFQGLAGAGELFF. The CDR3 nucleotides are TGTGCCAGCAGCTTTCAAGGACTAGCGGGGGCCGGGGAGCTGTTTTTT. The V gene is TRBV5-8, the J gene TRBJ2-2; 13 positions agree with TRBD2. After removal of 2 bases from V and 6 bases from J, the junction contained 4 bases not matched to a gene. Germline lookup yields CDR1 SGHTS and CDR2 YDEGEE. The CDR3 is 16 amino acids.

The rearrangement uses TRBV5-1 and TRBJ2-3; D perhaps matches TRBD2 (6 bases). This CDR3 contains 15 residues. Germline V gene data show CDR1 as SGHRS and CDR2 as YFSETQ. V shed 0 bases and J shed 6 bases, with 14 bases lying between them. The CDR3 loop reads CASSLVASVPDTQYF. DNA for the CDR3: TGCGCCAGCAGCTTGGTGGCTAGCGTCCCCGATACGCAGTATTTT. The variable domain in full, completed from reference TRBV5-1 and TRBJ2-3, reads KAGVTQTPRYLIKTRGQQVTLSCSPISGHRSVSWYQQTPGQGLQFLFEYFSETQRNKGNFPGRFSGRQFSNSRSEMNVSTLELGDSALYLCASSLVASVPDTQYFGPGTRLTVL.

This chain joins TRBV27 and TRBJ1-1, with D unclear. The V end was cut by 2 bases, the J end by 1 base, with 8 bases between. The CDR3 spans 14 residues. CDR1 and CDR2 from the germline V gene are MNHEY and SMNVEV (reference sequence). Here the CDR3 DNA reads TGTGCCAGCAGTTTAGGCAGTCCGAACACTGAAGCTTTCTTT. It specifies CASSLGSPNTEAFF.

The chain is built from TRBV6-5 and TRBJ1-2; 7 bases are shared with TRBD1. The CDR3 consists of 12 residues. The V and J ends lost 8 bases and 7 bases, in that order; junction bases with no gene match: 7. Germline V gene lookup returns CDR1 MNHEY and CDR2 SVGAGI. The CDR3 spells CASRSGGFGYTF. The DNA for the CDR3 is TGTGCCAGCCGGTCAGGGGGATTTGGCTACACCTTC.

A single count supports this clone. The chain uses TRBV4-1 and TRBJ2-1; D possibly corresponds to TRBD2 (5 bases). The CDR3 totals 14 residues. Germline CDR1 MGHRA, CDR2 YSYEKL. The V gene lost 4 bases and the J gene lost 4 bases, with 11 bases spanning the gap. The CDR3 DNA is TGCGCCAGCAGCCCCTGGACTTCTTACAATGAGCAGTTCTTC. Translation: CASSPWTSYNEQFF.

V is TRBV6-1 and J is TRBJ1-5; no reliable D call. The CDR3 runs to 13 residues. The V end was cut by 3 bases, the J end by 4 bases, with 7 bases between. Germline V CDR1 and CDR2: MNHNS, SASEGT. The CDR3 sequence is CASSETENQPQHF. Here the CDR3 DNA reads TGTGCCAGCAGTGAGACGGAGAATCAGCCCCAGCATTTT.

CDR3 in DNA: TGTGCCAGCGGTGGACAGAATAATTCACCCCTCCACTTT. Encoded protein: CASGGQNNSPLHF. This chain joins TRBV27 and TRBJ1-6; weak D call: TRBD1 (6 bases). The CDR3 runs 13 residues. Between the trimmed V and J ends, which lost 8 bases and 5 bases, there was a span of 10 bases. Germline CDR1 reads MNHEY; CDR2 reads SMNVEV (reference sequence).

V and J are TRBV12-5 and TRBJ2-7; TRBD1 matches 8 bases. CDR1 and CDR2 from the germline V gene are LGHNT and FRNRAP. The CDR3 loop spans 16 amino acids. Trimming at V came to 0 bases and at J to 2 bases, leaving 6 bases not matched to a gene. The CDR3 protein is CASGLVIGQGPYEQYF. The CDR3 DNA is TGTGCTAGTGGTTTGGTAATCGGACAGGGACCCTACGAGCAGTACTTC.

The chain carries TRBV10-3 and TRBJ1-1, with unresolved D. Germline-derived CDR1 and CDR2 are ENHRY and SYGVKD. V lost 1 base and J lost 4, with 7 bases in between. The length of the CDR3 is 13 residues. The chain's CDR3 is CAISEFAGTEAFF. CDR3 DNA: TGTGCCATCAGTGAGTTTGCGGGCACTGAAGCTTTCTTT.

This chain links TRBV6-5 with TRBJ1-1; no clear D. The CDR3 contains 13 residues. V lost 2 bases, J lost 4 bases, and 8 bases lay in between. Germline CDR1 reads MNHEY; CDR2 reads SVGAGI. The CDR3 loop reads CASSYPGSTEAFF. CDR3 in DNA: TGTGCCAGCAGTTACCCGGGGAGCACTGAAGCTTTCTTT.

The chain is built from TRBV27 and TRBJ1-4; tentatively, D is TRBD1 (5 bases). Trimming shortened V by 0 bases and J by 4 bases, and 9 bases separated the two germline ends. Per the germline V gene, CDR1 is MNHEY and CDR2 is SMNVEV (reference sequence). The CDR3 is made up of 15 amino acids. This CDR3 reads CASSLSRRDNEKLFF. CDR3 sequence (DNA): TGTGCCAGCAGTTTATCGCGCAGGGATAATGAAAAACTGTTTTTT.

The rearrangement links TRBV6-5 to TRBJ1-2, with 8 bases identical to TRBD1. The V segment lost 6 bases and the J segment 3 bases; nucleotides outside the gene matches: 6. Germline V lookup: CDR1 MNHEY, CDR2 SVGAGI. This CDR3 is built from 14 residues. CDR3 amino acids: CASSPGGADYGYTF. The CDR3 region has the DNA TGTGCCAGCAGCCCAGGGGGCGCTGACTATGGCTACACCTTC.

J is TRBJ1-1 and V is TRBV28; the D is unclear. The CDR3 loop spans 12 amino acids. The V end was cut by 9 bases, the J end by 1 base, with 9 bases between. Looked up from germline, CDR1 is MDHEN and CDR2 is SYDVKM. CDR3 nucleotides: TGTGCCAGTACCCTACGGAACACTGAAGCTTTCTTT. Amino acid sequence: CASTLRNTEAFF.

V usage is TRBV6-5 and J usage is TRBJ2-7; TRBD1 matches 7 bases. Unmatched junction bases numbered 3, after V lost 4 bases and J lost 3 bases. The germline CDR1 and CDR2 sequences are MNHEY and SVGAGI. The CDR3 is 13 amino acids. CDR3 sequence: CASSSGQYYEQYF. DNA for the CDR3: TGTGCCAGCAGTTCGGGACAGTACTACGAGCAGTACTTC.

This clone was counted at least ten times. The CDR3, as DNA: TGCGCCAGCGGCCTGGGGGCCAGGGACAGCCAGGCTTTCTTT. Protein product: CASGLGARDSQAFF. The rearrangement links TRBV5-1 to TRBJ1-1; 7 nucleotides line up with TRBD1. V lost 7 bases to trimming and J lost 11 bases; unmatched junction nucleotides: 17. The CDR3 totals 14 residues. The germline gives CDR1 SGHRS, CDR2 YFSETQ.

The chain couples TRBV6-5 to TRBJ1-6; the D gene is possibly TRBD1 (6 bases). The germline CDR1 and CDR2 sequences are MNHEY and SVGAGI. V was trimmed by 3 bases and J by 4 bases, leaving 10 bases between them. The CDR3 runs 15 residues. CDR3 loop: CASSYSTGYNSPLHF. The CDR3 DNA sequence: TGTGCCAGCAGTTATTCAACAGGGTATAATTCACCCCTCCACTTT.